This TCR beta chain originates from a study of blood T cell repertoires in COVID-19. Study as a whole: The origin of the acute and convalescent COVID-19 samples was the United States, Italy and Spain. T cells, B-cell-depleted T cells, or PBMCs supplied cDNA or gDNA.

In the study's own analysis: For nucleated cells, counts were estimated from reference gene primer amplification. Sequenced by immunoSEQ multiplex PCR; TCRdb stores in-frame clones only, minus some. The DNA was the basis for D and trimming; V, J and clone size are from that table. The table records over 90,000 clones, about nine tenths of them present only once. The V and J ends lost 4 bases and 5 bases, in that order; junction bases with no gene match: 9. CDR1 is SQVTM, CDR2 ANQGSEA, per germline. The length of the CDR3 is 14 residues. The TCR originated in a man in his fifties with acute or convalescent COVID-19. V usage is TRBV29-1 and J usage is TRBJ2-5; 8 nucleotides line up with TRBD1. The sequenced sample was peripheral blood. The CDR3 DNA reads TGCAGCGTTGGGACAGGGAGTAGAAGGGAGACCCAGTACTTC. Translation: CSVGTGSRRETQYF.